These T cell receptor beta chains were read from a single sample in a study of blood T cell repertoires in COVID-19. Sequencing was performed with immunoSEQ multiplex PCR; in TCRdb, only in-frame clones are kept and a portion is missing. Of fewer than 120,000 clones listed, roughly 87% are singletons. Sequenced material: peripheral blood. These receptors all come from a human donor in a cohort sampled during active COVID-19. Both conserved end residues are part of each CDR3. The D gene is left open where the match is weak. Clone size is stated in some rows and not others, as once, few, many or a class when expanded.

D: TRBD1
J: TRBJ2-7
V: TRBV10-2
size: .
DNA: TGCGCCAGCAGCGAGAGGGACAGGGGGACGGGGGAGCAGTACTTC
CDR3: CASSERDRGTGEQYF

D: TRBD1
J: TRBJ1-6
V: TRBV5-4
size: once
DNA: TGTGCCAGCAGCTGGACAGGGATTGGTAATTCACCCCTCCACTTT
CDR3: CASSWTGIGNSPLHF

D: .
J: TRBJ1-2
V: TRBV5-4
size: few
DNA: TGTGCCAGCAGCCTAGAGAACTATGGCTACACCTTC
CDR3: CASSLENYGYTF

D: .
J: TRBJ2-3
V: TRBV19
size: .
DNA: TGTGCCAGTAGTATCGGACAGTTGAGCACAGATACGCAGTATTTT
CDR3: CASSIGQLSTDTQYF

D: .
J: TRBJ2-7
V: TRBV20-1
size: .
DNA: TGCAGTGCTAGTCAGACAGGTACGGGCGAGCAGTACTTC
CDR3: CSASQTGTGEQYF

D: TRBD1
J: TRBJ2-7
V: TRBV9
size: once
DNA: TGTGCCAGCAGCGACCGGGACAGGGAGATTCAAGGCGACGAGCAGTACTTC
CDR3: CASSDRDREIQGDEQYF

D: .
J: TRBJ2-1
V: TRBV7-7
size: .
DNA: TGTGCTAGCAGCTTAGGTTCGGGGTTCGATGAGCAGTTCTTC
CDR3: CASSLGSGFDEQFF

D: TRBD2
J: TRBJ2-5
V: TRBV5-1
size: .
DNA: TGCGCCAGCAGCTCCTCACTAGCGGCCCAAGAGACCCAGTACTTC
CDR3: CASSSSLAAQETQYF

D: .
J: TRBJ2-5
V: TRBV12-3/TRBV12-4
size: .
DNA: TGTGCCAGCAGTTTAACCGGAGAGACCCAGTACTTC
CDR3: CASSLTGETQYF

D: .
J: TRBJ2-5
V: TRBV7-8
size: .
DNA: TGTGCCAGCAGCCGGGGCCTCGGGGAAGAGACCCAGTACTTC
CDR3: CASSRGLGEETQYF

D: .
J: TRBJ1-4
V: TRBV10-2
size: .
DNA: TGCGCCAGCAGTGAGTCTGCGGCAACTAATGAAAAACTGTTTTTT
CDR3: CASSESAATNEKLFF

D: TRBD1
J: TRBJ1-2
V: TRBV4-3
size: .
DNA: TGCGCCAGTCAGCCAGGGTACAGGGGCGCGTATGGCTACACCTTC
CDR3: CASQPGYRGAYGYTF

D: TRBD2
J: TRBJ2-1
V: TRBV5-1
size: .
DNA: TGCGCCAGCAGCGTTAGCGGGAGTACGTACAATGAGCAGTTCTTC
CDR3: CASSVSGSTYNEQFF

D: TRBD2
J: TRBJ2-5
V: TRBV3-1/TRBV3-2
size: .
DNA: TGTGCCAGCAGCCGTCTTCTAGCGGGGGGGCACGAGACCCAGTACTTC
CDR3: CASSRLLAGGHETQYF

D: TRBD1
J: TRBJ1-6
V: TRBV7-3
size: .
DNA: TGTGCCAGCAGCTACCTGGGACAGGGGAATTCACCCCTCCACTTT
CDR3: CASSYLGQGNSPLHF

D: .
J: TRBJ2-2
V: TRBV7-2
size: once
DNA: TGTGCCAGCAGCCTATCGGCAGGTTCTAAGGTCACCGGGGAGCTGTTTTTT
CDR3: CASSLSAGSKVTGELFF

D: .
J: TRBJ1-6
V: TRBV6-5
size: .
DNA: TGTGCCAGCACTTCGTCCGGGGGGGGTAATTCACCCCTCCACTTT
CDR3: CASTSSGGGNSPLHF

D: .
J: TRBJ1-2
V: TRBV4-1
size: .
DNA: TGCGCCAGCAGCCAAGATTTCCGGGTAGGCTACACCTTC
CDR3: CASSQDFRVGYTF

D: .
J: TRBJ1-6
V: TRBV12-2
size: .
DNA: TGTGCAAGTCGCTTAGGCACCCGGGAAAATTCACCCCTCCACTTT
CDR3: CASRLGTRENSPLHF

D: .
J: TRBJ2-5
V: TRBV7-3
size: once
DNA: TGTGCCAGCAGCTTAGGATTAGCGTCTCAAACCCAGTACTTC
CDR3: CASSLGLASQTQYF

D: TRBD2
J: TRBJ2-7
V: TRBV9
size: .
DNA: TGTGCCAGCAGCGTAGCCCTAGCGGGGGGCTTCTACGAGCAGTACTTC
CDR3: CASSVALAGGFYEQYF

D: TRBD1
J: TRBJ2-2
V: TRBV5-1
size: .
DNA: TGCGCCAGCAGCTTGCGACAGGGCGGAGCCGGGGAGCTGTTTTTT
CDR3: CASSLRQGGAGELFF

D: TRBD1
J: TRBJ2-2
V: TRBV5-1
size: .
DNA: TGCGCCAGCAGCCCGGACAGGCCAACGAACACCGGGGAGCTGTTTTTT
CDR3: CASSPDRPTNTGELFF

D: .
J: TRBJ1-2
V: TRBV30
size: .
DNA: TGTGCCTGGAGGTCCCCGGGAGCTGGCTACACCTTC
CDR3: CAWRSPGAGYTF

D: .
J: TRBJ1-2
V: TRBV15
size: .
DNA: TGTGCCACCAGCAGAGCAGGGACACTTTATGGCTACACCTTC
CDR3: CATSRAGTLYGYTF

D: TRBD1
J: TRBJ2-1
V: TRBV27
size: .
DNA: TGTGCCAGCAGTAGGGGACAGAACTCCTACAATGAGCAGTTCTTC
CDR3: CASSRGQNSYNEQFF

D: TRBD1
J: TRBJ2-7
V: TRBV6-6
size: .
DNA: TGTGCCAGCAGCCGTACAGGGGACGAGCAGTACTTC
CDR3: CASSRTGDEQYF

D: TRBD1
J: TRBJ2-5
V: TRBV11-3
size: .
DNA: TGTGCCAGCAGCCTTCGTGGGGACAGCCGCCAAGAGACCCAGTACTTC
CDR3: CASSLRGDSRQETQYF

D: .
J: TRBJ1-1
V: TRBV3-1/TRBV3-2
size: few
DNA: TGTGCCAGCCGGAGGGGATTGAACACTGAAGCTTTCTTT
CDR3: CASRRGLNTEAFF

D: .
J: TRBJ1-3
V: TRBV28
size: .
DNA: TGTGCCAGTCTCGGACAGCCCTCTGGAAACACCATATATTTT
CDR3: CASLGQPSGNTIYF